The entry below gives a single T cell receptor beta chain sequence along with its context. TCRdb processed the 5' RACE reads anew with MiXCR; each CDR3 protein has one entry. The table has about 330,000 distinct CDR3 sequences, around an eighth seen once. This specimen comes from a study of identical twins. The CDR3 totals 14 residues. V was pared by 5 bases and J by 4 bases, with 14 bases between. Another study also made use of these data, one on yellow fever vaccine responses in identical twins.

The sample consisted of CD8+ T cells sorted from blood. The chain uses TRBV12-3 or TRBV12-4 and TRBJ1-2; D is unresolved. This receptor was obtained from a woman between 18 and 29 years old in good health. The chain's CDR3 is CASSRQRELYGYTF. The CDR3 DNA sequence: TGTGCCAGCAGTCGTCAACGGGAACTCTATGGCTACACCTTC.